These 27 T cell receptor beta chains came from one sample sequenced in a study of beta chain features in type 1 diabetes. The authors reverse transcribed all of the isolated RNA, so sequencing captured expressed TCRB transcripts. Clones were read by immunoSEQ multiplex PCR, and TCRdb kept only the in-frame ones, dropping some. This sample has about 340,000 clones, with around 7.6% found just once. Sequencing was performed on central memory CD4+ T cells from blood. These receptors originate from a woman aged 18 to 35 in good health.

This clone was counted only a few times. The V gene is TRBV14, the J gene TRBJ2-7; TRBD2 might be the D (6 bases). The germline CDR1 and CDR2 sequences are SGHDN and FVKESK. Trimming shortened V by 5 bases and J by 4 bases, and 12 bases separated the two germline ends. CDR3 length equals 13 residues. The CDR3 spells CASSSSGGYEQYF. CDR3 nucleotide sequence: TGTGCCAGCAGCTCTTCCGGAGGGTACGAGCAGTACTTC. Together with reference TRBV14 and TRBJ2-7, the CDR3 gives the full variable domain: EAGVTQFPSHSVIEKGQTVTLRCDPISGHDNLYWYRRVMGKEIKFLLHFVKESKQDESGMPNNRFLAERTGGTYSTLKVQPAELEDSGVYFCASSSSGGYEQYFGPGTRLTVT.

The rearrangement links TRBV6-1 to TRBJ1-5; D uncertain. The V gene's germline CDR1 is MNHNS and CDR2 SASEGT. The CDR3 length is 14 residues. The CDR3 here is CATARQIDDQPQHF. In DNA, the CDR3 is TGTGCAACCGCCAGGCAGATAGACGATCAGCCCCAGCATTTT.

This clone appeared a few times. The chain has TRBV25-1 and TRBJ2-3; possible D gene TRBD1, 6 bases. This CDR3 region has 14 residues. The V end was cut by 3 bases, the J end by 4 bases, with 11 bases between. Germline CDR1 reads MGHDK; CDR2 reads SYGVNS. This chain's CDR3 is CASSETGRADTQYF. Written as DNA, the CDR3 is TGTGCCAGCAGTGAGACAGGCAGGGCAGATACGCAGTATTTT.

CDR3 amino acids: CATSSLQGLNEQFF. As DNA, the CDR3 is TGTGCCACCAGTTCATTACAGGGACTCAATGAGCAGTTCTTC. The genes are TRBV15 and TRBJ2-1, with D possibly called TRBD1 or TRBD2 (6 bases each). Germline CDR1 reads LNHNV; CDR2 reads YYDKDF (reference sequence). This CDR3 spans 14 amino acids. V gave up 6 bases and J gave up 6 bases, with 15 bases separating them. Supplemented by reference TRBV15 and TRBJ2-1, the full variable domain reads DAMVIQNPRYQVTQFGKPVTLSCSQTLNHNVMYWYQQKSSQAPKLLFHYYDKDFNNEADTPDNFQSRRPNTSFCFLDIRSPGLGDTAMYLCATSSLQGLNEQFFGPGTRLTVL.

This clone has more than one count but fewer than ten. The chain carries TRBV9 and TRBJ1-1; 7 nucleotides align to TRBD1. Germline V gene lookup returns CDR1 SGDLS and CDR2 YYNGEE. V shed 5 bases, J shed 0 bases, and the junction held 4 bases outside the gene matches. The CDR3 has 14 residues. Written as DNA, the CDR3 is TGTGCCAGCAGTAGAGGGGGCCTGAACACTGAAGCTTTCTTT. Amino acid sequence: CASSRGGLNTEAFF.

CDR3 nucleotides: TGTGCCAGCAGCTTAGCCGGCGGGAGTGGCATGGTAGATACGCAGTATTTT. It yields the protein CASSLAGGSGMVDTQYF. The V gene is TRBV7-8, the J gene TRBJ2-3; 7 bases match TRBD2. This CDR3 contains 17 residues. After removal of 0 bases from V and 5 bases from J, the junction contained 11 bases not matched to a gene. CDR1 is SGHVS, CDR2 FQNEAQ, per germline.

The V and J genes are TRBV25-1 and TRBJ1-4, with 8 bases aligning to TRBD1. This CDR3 has 15 residues. The junction had 7 bases not matched to a gene; V was cut back by 3 bases and J by 7 bases. Germline lookup yields CDR1 MGHDK and CDR2 SYGVNS. The CDR3: CASSEARQGSEKLFF. The CDR3 coding sequence is TGTGCCAGCAGTGAGGCGAGACAGGGGAGTGAAAAACTGTTTTTT.

This clone was seen more than once but under ten times. This sample also contains other DNA sequences that code for the same CDR3. The chain joins TRBV5-1 to TRBJ2-4; TRBD1 is a possible D gene (5 bases). Trimming cost V 0 bases and J 6 bases, with 10 bases left between them. Germline CDR1 SGHRS, CDR2 YFSETQ. CDR3 length: 14 residues. The CDR3 sequence: CASSLGQGRNIQYF. The CDR3 bases are TGCGCCAGCAGCTTGGGGCAGGGAAGAAACATTCAGTACTTC.

This clone was counted many times. The chain is built from TRBV6-6 and TRBJ1-1; D unresolved. From germline, CDR1 is MNHNY and CDR2 SVGAGI (reference sequence). The V end lost 0 bases, the J end lost 4 bases, and 12 bases lay between the germline ends. The length of the CDR3 is 15 residues. The CDR3 here is CASSYSTARTTEAFF. CDR3 sequence (DNA): TGTGCCAGCAGTTACTCGACGGCCCGAACCACTGAAGCTTTCTTT.

This clone was recorded a few times. The gene calls are TRBV7-2 and TRBJ2-1; D is undetermined. Trimming cost V 2 bases and J 0 bases, with 8 bases left between them. This CDR3 contains 15 residues. The germline CDR1 and CDR2 sequences are SGHTA and FQGNSA. The chain's CDR3 is CASSLFASSYNEQFF. The CDR3 DNA reads as TGTGCCAGCAGCTTATTCGCGAGCTCCTACAATGAGCAGTTCTTC.

This clone was counted between two and nine times. CDR3 DNA sequence: TGTGCCAGCAGCCCCGGGACAGGGGATACTGAAGCTTTCTTT. Its protein is CASSPGTGDTEAFF. The chain recombines TRBV9 with TRBJ1-1; 10 nucleotides match TRBD1. Trimming cost V 4 bases and J 5 bases; bases outside gene matches: 5. Looked up from germline, CDR1 is SGDLS and CDR2 is YYNGEE. CDR3 length: 14 amino acids.

This clone has only a few counts. The rearrangement uses TRBV6-4 and TRBJ2-3, with 9 bases fitting TRBD2. The germline gives CDR1 MRHNA, CDR2 SNTAGT. This CDR3 has 15 amino acids. The J segment lost 5 bases and the V segment lost 0 bases, leaving 3 bases of the junction unmatched. CDR3 DNA sequence: TGTGCCAGCAGTGACTCTCCTAGCGGGAAAGATACGCAGTATTTT. It is translated as CASSDSPSGKDTQYF.

In its sample, this clone was seen a few times. The chain recombines TRBV25-1 with TRBJ2-7; D tentatively reads TRBD1 or TRBD2 (5 bases each). The V and J ends lost 6 bases and 2 bases respectively, with 11 bases between them. The CDR3 sequence is 13 residues long. CDR1 and CDR2 from the germline V gene are MGHDK and SYGVNS. CDR3 sequence reads: CASSRDLAYEQYF. The CDR3 region has the DNA TGTGCCAGCAGCCGGGACCTTGCCTACGAGCAGTACTTC.

The J gene is TRBJ2-1, the V gene TRBV7-9, with 9 bases fitting TRBD1. CDR1 is SEHNR, CDR2 FQNEAQ, per germline (reference sequence). The CDR3 has 11 residues. The junction had 0 bases not matched to a gene; V was cut back by 11 bases and J by 4 bases. The CDR3 spells CAGTGYNEQFF. The CDR3 nucleotides are TGTGCCGGGACAGGGTACAATGAGCAGTTCTTC.

In this sample, this clone turned up a few times. The rearrangement joins TRBV21-1 to TRBJ2-3; the table gives TRBD2 as D, unverified against the DNA. TRBV21-1 is marked as a pseudogene. This CDR3 spans 16 amino acids. In DNA, the CDR3 is TGTGCCAGCAGCAAAGGTACTAGCGGAGGCACAGATACGCAGTATTTT. Encoded protein: CASSKGTSGGTDTQYF.

This clone was counted between two and nine times. The chain employs TRBV5-4 and TRBJ2-7; TRBD2 might be the D (5 bases). With 4 bases removed from V and 4 bases from J, the gap between germline ends came to 12 bases. The V gene's germline CDR1 is SGHNT and CDR2 YYREEE (reference sequence). The CDR3 loop spans 13 amino acids. The CDR3 loop reads CASSQQTGYEQYF. CDR3 bases: TGTGCCAGCAGCCAACAAACGGGGTACGAGCAGTACTTC. Combining the CDR3 with reference TRBV5-4 and TRBJ2-7 gives the whole variable domain ETGVTQSPTHLIKTRGQQVTLRCSSQSGHNTVSWYQQALGQGPQFIFQYYREEENGRGNFPPRFSGLQFPNYSSELNVNALELDDSALYLCASSQQTGYEQYFGPGTRLTVT.

The chain combines TRBV15 with TRBJ2-7, with unresolved D. V dropped 0 bases and J dropped 2 bases, with 11 bases sitting between them. CDR1 is LNHNV and CDR2 is YYDKDF in the germline V gene (reference sequence). CDR3 length: 15 amino acids. CDR3 protein: CATSRESTATYEQYF. The CDR3 DNA reads as TGTGCCACCAGCAGAGAATCGACGGCCACCTACGAGCAGTACTTC.

This clone turned up a few times. This chain links TRBV2 with TRBJ2-1, with a possible D match to TRBD1 (6 bases). Per the germline V gene, CDR1 is SNHLY and CDR2 is FYNNEI. This CDR3 has 13 residues. Trimming left V 5 bases short and J 9 bases short, with 14 bases between. Written as DNA, the CDR3 is TGTGCCAGCAGTACTGGGGGCGGAATTGAGCAGTTCTTC. Amino acids: CASSTGGGIEQFF.

This chain connects TRBV4-3 to TRBJ1-5; D is unclear. The germline V gene has CDR1 LGHNA and CDR2 YSLEER. The V end was cut by 6 bases, the J end by 4 bases, with 13 bases between. CDR3 length equals 14 residues. The CDR3 spells CASSIGLRNQPQHF. CDR3 sequence (DNA): TGCGCCAGCAGTATTGGACTTCGTAATCAGCCCCAGCATTTT.

The rearrangement uses TRBV19 and TRBJ2-1; D is perhaps TRBD1 (7 bases). The V and J ends lost 3 bases and 5 bases respectively, with 14 bases between them. The CDR3 is 15 residues long. From germline, CDR1 is LNHDA and CDR2 SQIVND (reference sequence). The CDR3 loop is CASSIIGGTDNEQFF. The CDR3 nucleotides are TGTGCCAGTAGTATTATAGGGGGGACAGACAATGAGCAGTTCTTC.

This clone has only a few counts. This chain connects TRBV7-3 to TRBJ2-6, with D possibly being TRBD2 (5 bases). The ends were cut back, 1 base at V and 2 bases at J, with 12 bases in the middle. The germline CDR1 and CDR2 sequences are SGHTA and FQGTGA. This CDR3 is built from 17 residues. This CDR3 is CASSLMAAGAGANVLTF. For the CDR3, the DNA is TGTGCCAGCAGCTTAATGGCTGCCGGGGCTGGGGCCAACGTCCTGACTTTC.

The V and J genes are TRBV18 and TRBJ2-1; D might be TRBD2 (6 bases). The length of the CDR3 is 16 residues. Germline assignment: CDR1 KGHSH and CDR2 LQKENI. With 3 bases removed from V and 5 bases from J, the gap between germline ends came to 17 bases. CDR3 DNA: TGTGCCAGCTCACCCTTTCCGGGCTGGAGGGACAATGAGCAGTTCTTC. Its protein is CASSPFPGWRDNEQFF.

The sample holds a few counts of this clone. The chain employs TRBV11-2 and TRBJ2-3; D uncertain. The germline CDR1 and CDR2 sequences are SGHAT and FQNNGV. The CDR3 consists of 15 residues. Trimming pared 1 base from V and 4 bases from J, leaving 12 bases between. CDR3 in DNA: TGTGCCAGCAGCTTAGGGACGGGTCCGCCAGATACGCAGTATTTT. Amino acid sequence: CASSLGTGPPDTQYF.

The chain employs TRBV7-2 and TRBJ2-3, with D possibly TRBD1 on 6 matching bases. V was cut by 5 bases and J by 4 bases, with 16 bases left in between. The CDR3 is made up of 15 amino acids. Looked up from germline, CDR1 is SGHTA and CDR2 is FQGNSA. CDR3 region: CASSTQGPGADTQYF. CDR3 bases: TGTGCCAGCAGCACCCAGGGGCCTGGGGCAGATACGCAGTATTTT. The full variable domain, in which reference TRBV7-2 and TRBJ2-3 provide the parts outside the CDR3, is GAGVSQSPSNKVTEKGKDVELRCDPISGHTALYWYRQSLGQGLEFLIYFQGNSAPDKSGLPSDRFSAERTGGSVSTLTIQRTQQEDSAVYLCASSTQGPGADTQYFGPGTRLTVL.

This clone occurred many times. The rearrangement links TRBV28 to TRBJ1-1; D is unclear. V shed 2 bases and J shed 1 base, with 2 bases lying between them. The CDR3 extends over 12 amino acids. Germline V gene sequence: CDR1 MDHEN, CDR2 SYDVKM. The CDR3 DNA reads as TGTGCCAGCAGTTTAACGAACACTGAAGCTTTCTTT. Its translation: CASSLTNTEAFF.

The chain joins TRBV19 to TRBJ2-7; no definite D call. Trimming shortened V by 5 bases and J by 3 bases, and 14 bases separated the two germline ends. The germline gives CDR1 LNHDA, CDR2 SQIVND (reference sequence). The CDR3 has 14 amino acids. CDR3 sequence: CASSPGRTHYEQYF. The DNA of the CDR3 is TGTGCCAGTAGTCCAGGACGGACGCACTACGAGCAGTACTTC.

This clone was observed a handful of times. The chain is built from TRBV19 and TRBJ1-5; tentatively, D is TRBD1 (6 bases). The CDR3 consists of 14 residues. Trimming removed 2 bases from V and 8 bases from J, with 13 bases in between. CDR1 and CDR2 (germline): LNHDA, SQIVND (reference sequence). In DNA, the CDR3 is TGTGCCAGTAGTATACGGCGAGGGGGTGAGCCCCAGCATTTT. Translated, it gives CASSIRRGGEPQHF.